The 25 T cell receptor beta chains given below trace back to one sample, sequenced in a study of cytomegalovirus exposure and HLA in healthy donors. The PCR had 60 Vbeta and 13 Jbeta primers. Generated by immunoSEQ multiplex PCR, the TCRdb table keeps only in-frame clones and is missing some. Of fewer than 200,000 clones in the sample, approximately 82% were seen once. The sequenced material came from PBMCs. These receptors were collected from a male donor in good health and CMV-seronegative.

The chain employs TRBV28 and TRBJ2-1; 7 bases are shared with TRBD1. J lost 9 bases, V lost 8 bases, and 22 bases had no gene match. The germline V gene has CDR1 MDHEN and CDR2 SYDVKM. The CDR3 has 17 amino acids. The CDR3: CASLPPLRGRFFSEQFF. CDR3 DNA sequence: TGTGCCAGCCTACCCCCCCTGAGGGGGCGCTTCTTCAGTGAGCAGTTCTTC.

The chain recombines TRBV5-6 with TRBJ2-7; 7 bases match TRBD1. Losses at the gene ends were 3 bases for V and 3 bases for J; bases not matched to a gene: 12. Germline loops: CDR1 SGHDT, CDR2 YYEEEE. This CDR3 contains 16 residues. CDR3 loop: CASSSHAGTELYEQYF. CDR3 sequence (DNA): TGTGCCAGCAGCTCCCACGCCGGGACAGAGCTCTACGAGCAGTACTTC.

This clone was seen more than once but under ten times. The CDR3 protein is CASMVWGSNQPQHF. The CDR3 DNA reads TGTGCCAGTATGGTATGGGGCAGCAATCAGCCCCAGCATTTT. The J gene is TRBJ1-5, the V gene TRBV19; tentatively, D is TRBD1 (5 bases). V was clipped by 7 bases and J by 1 base, with 11 bases between them. Germline assignment: CDR1 LNHDA and CDR2 SQIVND (reference sequence). The CDR3 runs 14 residues.

This rearrangement joins TRBV5-1 to TRBJ1-6; TRBD1 matches at 12 bases. CDR3 size: 17 residues. J gave up 7 bases and V 0 bases, and 5 bases lay outside the gene matches. The germline gives CDR1 SGHRS, CDR2 YFSETQ. CDR3 amino acids: CASSLVIGTGGNSPLHF. DNA of the CDR3: TGCGCCAGCAGCTTGGTAATCGGGACAGGGGGCAATTCACCCCTCCACTTT. Filled out from reference TRBV5-1 and TRBJ1-6, the complete variable domain reads KAGVTQTPRYLIKTRGQQVTLSCSPISGHRSVSWYQQTPGQGLQFLFEYFSETQRNKGNFPGRFSGRQFSNSRSEMNVSTLELGDSALYLCASSLVIGTGGNSPLHFGNGTRLTVT.

The rearrangement joins TRBV18 to TRBJ2-3; 15 bases match TRBD2. Per germline, CDR1 KGHSH and CDR2 LQKENI. The CDR3 is made up of 18 amino acids. V trimming: 0 bases; J trimming: 0 bases; junction bases outside the gene matches: 1. As DNA, the CDR3 is TGTGCCAGCTCACCACCGGGACTAGCGGGGGGAAGCACAGATACGCAGTATTTT. Encoded protein: CASSPPGLAGGSTDTQYF.

A few counts support this clone. CDR3 sequence: CASSLETGGIHEQYF. The CDR3 DNA reads TGTGCCAGCAGCTTAGAGACAGGGGGCATCCACGAGCAGTACTTC. J is TRBJ2-7 and V is TRBV7-2; TRBD1 matches 10 bases. The CDR3 covers 15 residues. J gave up 5 bases and V 1 base, and 5 bases lay outside the gene matches. Looked up from germline, CDR1 is SGHTA and CDR2 is FQGNSA.

The chain uses TRBV18 and TRBJ1-5; 11 nucleotides align to TRBD1. Germline V lookup: CDR1 KGHSH, CDR2 LQKENI. The V gene end was trimmed by 6 bases and the J gene end by 6 bases; junction bases not matched to a gene: 7. The length of the CDR3 is 15 residues. CDR3 sequence (DNA): TGTGCCAGCTCCCTCCGGGACAGGGGGAGTCAGCCCCAGCATTTT. Residues: CASSLRDRGSQPQHF.

This clone was recorded once. The genes are TRBV15 and TRBJ1-1; D ambiguous. Trimming removed 0 bases from V and 2 bases from J, with 16 bases in between. From germline, CDR1 is LNHNV and CDR2 YYDKDF (reference sequence). This CDR3 region has 17 residues. CDR3 residues: CATSRDRWSRVNTEAFF. The CDR3, as DNA: TGTGCCACCAGCAGAGATAGATGGTCCCGCGTAAACACTGAAGCTTTCTTT.

V and J are TRBV5-4 and TRBJ2-1; TRBD2 agrees at 7 bases. The CDR3 totals 18 residues. Germline trimming cut 2 bases from V and 4 bases from J; bases unmatched to any gene: 15. Germline CDR1 reads SGHNT; CDR2 reads YYREEE (reference sequence). The DNA of the CDR3 is TGTGCCAGCAGCTTCCATAATGGGACTACCTTACCTTACAATGAGCAGTTCTTC. This codes for CASSFHNGTTLPYNEQFF.

J is TRBJ1-2 and V is TRBV7-9; 7 nucleotides match TRBD1. This CDR3 comprises 15 residues. V was clipped by 1 base and J by 2 bases; unmatched bases: 4. Germline loops: CDR1 SEHNR, CDR2 FQNEAQ (reference sequence). The CDR3 spells CASSLVPGQNYGYTF. CDR3 coding DNA: TGTGCCAGCAGCTTAGTACCGGGACAGAACTATGGCTACACCTTC.

This clone was observed a single time. The chain uses TRBV29-1 and TRBJ1-4; perhaps TRBD1 as D (5 bases). From germline, CDR1 is SQVTM and CDR2 ANQGSEA. The CDR3 loop spans 14 amino acids. The ends were cut back, 6 bases at V and 0 bases at J, with 11 bases in the middle. The CDR3 spells CSVADRPTNEKLFF. The CDR3 DNA is TGCAGCGTCGCAGACAGACCAACTAATGAAAAACTGTTTTTT.

This clone appeared a few times. The CDR3 protein is CASAKETRDYNEQFF. The DNA for the CDR3 is TGCGCCAGCGCGAAAGAGACCCGGGACTACAATGAGCAGTTCTTC. This chain links TRBV5-1 with TRBJ2-1; D is perhaps TRBD2 (5 bases). Trimming removed 7 bases from V and 3 bases from J, with 17 bases in between. The CDR3 covers 15 residues. In germline, CDR1 is SGHRS, CDR2 YFSETQ. The whole variable domain, remainder taken from reference TRBV5-1 and TRBJ2-1, is KAGVTQTPRYLIKTRGQQVTLSCSPISGHRSVSWYQQTPGQGLQFLFEYFSETQRNKGNFPGRFSGRQFSNSRSEMNVSTLELGDSALYLCASAKETRDYNEQFFGPGTRLTVL.

The chain is built from TRBV19 and TRBJ2-5, with D unresolved. CDR3 length: 14 amino acids. Trimming removed 3 bases from V and 2 bases from J, with 10 bases in between. CDR1 and CDR2 from the germline V gene are LNHDA and SQIVND (reference sequence). The CDR3 sequence is CASSILGKQETQYF. In DNA, the CDR3 is TGTGCCAGTAGTATCCTAGGAAAGCAAGAGACCCAGTACTTC.

This chain links TRBV7-9 with TRBJ1-4; no clear D. This CDR3 is 14 amino acids long. V was trimmed by 5 bases and J by 0 bases, leaving 7 bases between them. CDR1 is SEHNR, CDR2 FQNEAQ, per germline (reference sequence). CDR3 nucleotide sequence: TGTGCCAGCAGCCCGGGTCCAACTAATGAAAAACTGTTTTTT. Translating it yields CASSPGPTNEKLFF.

The chain has TRBV15 and TRBJ2-3, with D possibly TRBD1 on 6 matching bases. CDR1 is LNHNV and CDR2 is YYDKDF in the germline V gene (reference sequence). V was clipped by 5 bases and J by 1 base, with 16 bases between them. The CDR3 contains 16 residues. In DNA form, the CDR3 reads TGTGCCACCAGCTCCGAAGGTGGGGGCGGCACAGATACGCAGTATTTT. The encoded protein is CATSSEGGGGTDTQYF.

DNA of the CDR3: TGTGCCAGTAGTTGGCAGAACACTGAAGCTTTCTTT. This encodes CASSWQNTEAFF. This chain uses TRBV19 with TRBJ1-1; no definite D call. Germline V CDR1 and CDR2: LNHDA, SQIVND (reference sequence). The CDR3 length is 12 residues. Trimming left V 5 bases short and J 1 base short, with 5 bases between.

This clone was found a few times. CDR3 sequence (DNA): TGTGCCAGCAGCTCCCCCCGGGCCGGGGAGCTGTTTTTT. Protein product: CASSSPRAGELFF. The rearrangement joins TRBV5-4 to TRBJ2-2, with D unclear. Trimming took off 3 bases at V and 6 bases at J, with 9 bases between the two ends. Per germline, CDR1 SGHNT and CDR2 YYREEE (reference sequence). The CDR3 runs 13 residues. Variable domain in full (rest from reference TRBV5-4 and TRBJ2-2): ETGVTQSPTHLIKTRGQQVTLRCSSQSGHNTVSWYQQALGQGPQFIFQYYREEENGRGNFPPRFSGLQFPNYSSELNVNALELDDSALYLCASSSPRAGELFFGEGSRLTVL.

V and J are TRBV30 and TRBJ1-3; no reliable D call. Germline V gene data show CDR1 as GTSNPN and CDR2 as SVGIG (reference sequence). This CDR3 region has 13 residues. V lost 2 bases and J 2 bases, leaving 7 bases between the germline ends. CDR3 nucleotides: TGTGCCTGGAGTCAGGAAACTGGAAACACCATATATTTT. Its translation: CAWSQETGNTIYF.

CDR3 in DNA: TGTGCCAGCACCACCCCCGGAGGGATAGATGGCTACACCTTC. Residues: CASTTPGGIDGYTF. This chain links TRBV6-5 with TRBJ1-2; D not certain. Trimming pared 7 bases from V and 6 bases from J, leaving 18 bases between. This CDR3 is built from 14 residues. CDR1 is MNHEY, CDR2 SVGAGI, per germline.

On this clone: The junction and the germline gene differ at one end; a read error may be behind it. This chain uses TRBV7-9 with TRBJ1-3; no clear D gene. This CDR3 region has 13 residues. The germline gives CDR1 SEHNR, CDR2 FQNEAQ (reference sequence). This CDR3 reads CSSSLDNGNTIYF. The DNA of the CDR3 is TGTTCCAGCAGCTTAGACAACGGAAACACCATATATTTT.

This chain joins TRBV6-6 and TRBJ2-3; 9 bases agree with TRBD1. V lost 6 bases, J lost 3 bases, and 4 bases stayed unmatched. Germline V gene lookup returns CDR1 MNHNY and CDR2 SVGAGI (reference sequence). CDR3 length equals 14 residues. The CDR3 region is CASSDRGGTDTQYF. The CDR3 DNA follows: TGTGCCAGCAGCGACAGGGGGGGAACAGATACGCAGTATTTT.

The gene calls are TRBV5-8 and TRBJ2-1; TRBD1 matches 8 bases. Germline assignment: CDR1 SGHTS and CDR2 YDEGEE. The CDR3 runs to 14 residues. Trimming removed 7 bases from V and 2 bases from J; junction bases left unmatched: 5. The CDR3: CASARGQAYNEQFF. For the CDR3, the DNA is TGTGCCAGCGCCCGGGGACAGGCCTACAATGAGCAGTTCTTC.

The rearrangement joins TRBV7-2 to TRBJ2-4; 11 bases match TRBD2. Germline V gene data show CDR1 as SGHTA and CDR2 as FQGNSA. This CDR3 spans 20 amino acids. V lost 0 bases and J lost 0; bases outside the gene matches: 10. CDR3 amino acids: CASSLAPAVAGGLAKNIQYF. The CDR3 nucleotides read TGTGCCAGCAGCTTAGCCCCGGCGGTAGCGGGGGGGTTAGCCAAAAACATTCAGTACTTC.

This CDR3 reads CASSQDGISRRKLFF. The CDR3 DNA reads as TGTGCCAGCAGCCAGGACGGGATATCTAGGAGAAAACTGTTTTTT. J is TRBJ1-4 and V is TRBV5-5; D uncertain. CDR1 and CDR2 (germline): SGHKS, YYEKEE (reference sequence). The CDR3 consists of 15 residues. The V end lost 4 bases, the J end lost 10 bases, and 20 bases lay between the germline ends.

V is TRBV7-9 and J is TRBJ2-7; 7 nucleotides line up with TRBD2. The CDR3 is made up of 15 amino acids. Germline CDR1 is SEHNR and CDR2 is FQNEAQ (reference sequence). Trimming removed 5 bases from V and 3 bases from J; junction bases left unmatched: 10. CDR3: CASSRNGGGYYEQYF. Written as DNA, the CDR3 is TGTGCCAGCAGCCGAAATGGGGGGGGATACTACGAGCAGTACTTC.